This TCR beta chain was captured by sequencing in a study of response to subunit inactivated influenza vaccine. From the RT-PCR reads, TCRdb called clonotypes with MiXCR, one entry per CDR3 protein. The profile shows hundreds of thousands of distinct CDR3 sequences, 16% of them singletons. The CDR3 consists of 17 residues. Germline V gene lookup returns CDR1 MDHEN and CDR2 SYDVKM. V trimming: 3 bases; J trimming: 4 bases; junction bases outside the gene matches: 6. The chain uses TRBV28 and TRBJ2-2; TRBD1 matches at 12 bases. Sequenced here: CD4+ T cells sorted from PBMCs, sampled approximately 25 months after vaccination. The receptor was derived from a man between 50 and 69 years old who received an inactivated influenza vaccine. The CDR3 nucleotides are TGTGCCAGCAGTTTCCCGGGACAGGGGGCGGGCACCGGGGAGCTGTTTTTT. Translating it yields CASSFPGQGAGTGELFF.